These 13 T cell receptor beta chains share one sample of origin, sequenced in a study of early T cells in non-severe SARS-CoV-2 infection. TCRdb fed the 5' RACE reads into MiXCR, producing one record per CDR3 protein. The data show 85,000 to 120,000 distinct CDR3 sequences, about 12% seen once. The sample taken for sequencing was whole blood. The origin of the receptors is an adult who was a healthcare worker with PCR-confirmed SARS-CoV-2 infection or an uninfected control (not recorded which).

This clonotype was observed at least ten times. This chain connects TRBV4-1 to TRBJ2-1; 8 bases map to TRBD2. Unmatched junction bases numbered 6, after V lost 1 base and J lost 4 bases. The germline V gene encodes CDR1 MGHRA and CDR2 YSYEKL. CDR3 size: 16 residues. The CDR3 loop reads CASSQGQREFYNEQFF. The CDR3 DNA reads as TGCGCCAGCAGCCAAGGGCAGCGGGAGTTTTACAATGAGCAGTTCTTC.

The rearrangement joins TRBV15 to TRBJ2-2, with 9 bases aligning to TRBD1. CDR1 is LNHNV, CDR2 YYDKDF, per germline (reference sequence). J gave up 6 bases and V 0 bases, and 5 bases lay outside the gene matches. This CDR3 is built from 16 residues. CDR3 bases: TGTGCCACCAGCAGAGATCGGAGACAGGGGGCCGGGGAGCTGTTTTTT. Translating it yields CATSRDRRQGAGELFF.

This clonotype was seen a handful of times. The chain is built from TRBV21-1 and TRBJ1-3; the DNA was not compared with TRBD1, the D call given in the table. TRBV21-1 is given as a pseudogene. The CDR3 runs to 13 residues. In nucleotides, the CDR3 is TGTGCCAGCACGGACAAGGCTGGAAACACCATATATTTT. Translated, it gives CASTDKAGNTIYF.

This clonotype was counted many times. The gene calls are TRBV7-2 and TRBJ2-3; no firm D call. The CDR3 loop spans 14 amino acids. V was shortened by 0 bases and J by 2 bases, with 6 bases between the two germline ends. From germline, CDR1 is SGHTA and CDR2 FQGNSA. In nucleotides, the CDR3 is TGTGCCAGCAGCTTAGCGGTACACACAGATACGCAGTATTTT. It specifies CASSLAVHTDTQYF.

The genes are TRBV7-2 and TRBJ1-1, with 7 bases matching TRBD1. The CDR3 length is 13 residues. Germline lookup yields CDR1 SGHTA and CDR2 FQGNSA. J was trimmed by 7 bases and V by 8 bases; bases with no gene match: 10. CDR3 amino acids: CASLSARGVEAFF. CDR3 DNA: TGTGCCAGCCTCTCCGCCAGGGGGGTTGAAGCTTTCTTT.

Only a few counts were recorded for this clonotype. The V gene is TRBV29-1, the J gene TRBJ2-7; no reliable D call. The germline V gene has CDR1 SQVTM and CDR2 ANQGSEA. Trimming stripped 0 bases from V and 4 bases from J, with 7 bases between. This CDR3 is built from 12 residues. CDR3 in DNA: TGCAGCGTTGAAGATCTTGGGTACGAGCAGTACTTC. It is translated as CSVEDLGYEQYF.

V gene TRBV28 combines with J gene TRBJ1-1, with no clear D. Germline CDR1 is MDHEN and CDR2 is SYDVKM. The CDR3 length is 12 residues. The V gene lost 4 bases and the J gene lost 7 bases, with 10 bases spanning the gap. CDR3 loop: CASSSMTDEAFF. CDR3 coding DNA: TGTGCCAGCAGTTCTATGACCGATGAAGCTTTCTTT.

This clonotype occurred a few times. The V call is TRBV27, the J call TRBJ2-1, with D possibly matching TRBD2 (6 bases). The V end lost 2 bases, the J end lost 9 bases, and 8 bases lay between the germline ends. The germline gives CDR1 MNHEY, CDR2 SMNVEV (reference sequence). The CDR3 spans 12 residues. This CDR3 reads CASSLQGLEQFF. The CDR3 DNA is TGTGCCAGCAGTTTACAGGGACTTGAGCAGTTCTTC.

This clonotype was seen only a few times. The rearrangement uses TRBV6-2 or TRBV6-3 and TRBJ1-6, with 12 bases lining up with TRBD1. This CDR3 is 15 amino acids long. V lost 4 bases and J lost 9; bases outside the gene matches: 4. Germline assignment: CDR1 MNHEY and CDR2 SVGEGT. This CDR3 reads CASSSRDRGRSPLHF. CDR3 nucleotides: TGTGCCAGCAGTTCCCGGGACAGGGGGCGTTCACCCCTCCACTTT.

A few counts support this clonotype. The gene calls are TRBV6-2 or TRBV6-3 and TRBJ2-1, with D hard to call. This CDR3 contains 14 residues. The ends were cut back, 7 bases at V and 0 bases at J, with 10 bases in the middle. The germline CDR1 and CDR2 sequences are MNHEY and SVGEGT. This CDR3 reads CASTSRSSYNEQFF. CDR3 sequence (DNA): TGTGCCAGCACCTCACGAAGCTCCTACAATGAGCAGTTCTTC.

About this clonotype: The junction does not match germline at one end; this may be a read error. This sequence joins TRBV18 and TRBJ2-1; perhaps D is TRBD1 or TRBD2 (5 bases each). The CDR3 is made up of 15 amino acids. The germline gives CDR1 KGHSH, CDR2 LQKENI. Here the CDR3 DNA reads TGTGCCAGCTCACCACCGGGGGTGACCTACAATGAGCGGTTCTTC. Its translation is CASSPPGVTYNERFF.

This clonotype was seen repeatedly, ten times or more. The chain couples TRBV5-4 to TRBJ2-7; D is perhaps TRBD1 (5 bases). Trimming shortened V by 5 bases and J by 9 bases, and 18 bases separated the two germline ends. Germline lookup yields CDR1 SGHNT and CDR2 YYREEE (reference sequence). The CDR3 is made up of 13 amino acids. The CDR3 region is CASRESEQAGQYF. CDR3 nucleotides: TGTGCCAGCAGAGAAAGTGAACAGGCTGGGCAGTACTTC.

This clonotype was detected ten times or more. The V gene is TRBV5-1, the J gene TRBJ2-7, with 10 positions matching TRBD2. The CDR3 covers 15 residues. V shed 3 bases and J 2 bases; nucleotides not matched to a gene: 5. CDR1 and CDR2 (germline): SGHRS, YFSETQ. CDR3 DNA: TGCGCCAGCAGCTCAACTAGCGGGAACACCTACGAGCAGTACTTC. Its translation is CASSSTSGNTYEQYF.